The 23 T cell receptor beta chains below were found in one sample sequenced in a study of shared clonotypes between healthy human individuals. Here immunoSEQ multiplex PCR was the method, and the copy in TCRdb shows in-frame clones only, minus some. The sample carries over 2 million clones, roughly 94% recorded once. Naive CD8 populations comprised CD45RO-negative cells positively selected for CCR7, excluding terminally differentiated effector memory CD45RA+ cells. Material: naive CD8+ T cells sorted from blood. The receptors stem from a man aged 18 to 35 in good health.

This rearrangement joins TRBV10-2 to TRBJ2-7, with 9 bases fitting TRBD2. This CDR3 has 14 residues. Germline trimming cut 4 bases from V and 5 bases from J; bases unmatched to any gene: 6. Germline V CDR1 and CDR2: WSHSY, SAAADI. As DNA, the CDR3 is TGCGCCAGCAGTGTAGCGGGAGTAAGGAACGAGCAGTACTTC. Translating gives CASSVAGVRNEQYF.

This rearrangement joins TRBV7-2 to TRBJ2-7, with D tentatively TRBD2 (5 bases). V lost 1 base, J lost 7 bases, and 14 bases lay in between. Germline values: CDR1 SGHTA, CDR2 FQGNSA. This CDR3 contains 14 residues. DNA for the CDR3: TGTGCCAGCAGCTTAGGAGCGGACGCGGAGGAGCAGTACTTC. It specifies CASSLGADAEEQYF.

V and J are TRBV5-4 and TRBJ2-7, with a possible D match to TRBD2 (7 bases). The CDR3 is made up of 16 amino acids. V lost 0 bases and J lost 1, with 14 bases in between. Germline CDR1 reads SGHNT; CDR2 reads YYREEE (reference sequence). The CDR3: CASSLDGGLKSYEQYF. The DNA of the CDR3 is TGTGCCAGCAGCTTGGACGGGGGGCTAAAGTCCTACGAGCAGTACTTC.

This chain joins TRBV7-9 and TRBJ2-7; TRBD1 aligns across 9 bases. The CDR3 spans 17 residues. V gave up 5 bases and J gave up 5 bases; unmatched junction bases: 16. Germline V gives CDR1 SEHNR, CDR2 FQNEAQ (reference sequence). CDR3 region: CASSPLPGQGIYHEQYF. The DNA for the CDR3 is TGTGCCAGCAGCCCTTTGCCGGGACAGGGAATTTACCACGAGCAGTACTTC.

The J gene is TRBJ2-3, the V gene TRBV4-1, with D uncertain. The CDR3 extends over 14 amino acids. CDR1 is MGHRA, CDR2 YSYEKL, per germline. V was pared by 2 bases and J by 1 base, with 7 bases between. The CDR3 nucleotides are TGCGCCAGCAGCCAATGGACCCGCACAGATACGCAGTATTTT. Residues: CASSQWTRTDTQYF.

The chain uses TRBV7-2 and TRBJ2-7; 16 bases fit TRBD2. In germline, CDR1 is SGHTA, CDR2 FQGNSA. The ends lost 2 bases at V and 6 bases at J; junction bases unmatched: 7. This CDR3 region has 17 residues. The CDR3 loop reads CASSLRGLAGGPFEQYF. CDR3 in DNA: TGTGCCAGCAGCTTACGGGGACTAGCGGGAGGGCCCTTCGAGCAGTACTTC.

The V call is TRBV28, the J call TRBJ2-2, with D unresolved. Trimming pared 2 bases from V and 5 bases from J, leaving 9 bases between. This CDR3 has 14 residues. CDR1 is MDHEN and CDR2 is SYDVKM in the germline V gene. CDR3 in amino acids: CASSLLQGTGELFF. CDR3 nucleotide sequence: TGTGCCAGCAGTTTACTTCAAGGGACCGGGGAGCTGTTTTTT.

This chain joins TRBV4-1 and TRBJ2-1; no clear D gene. The CDR3 is made up of 14 amino acids. Germline V lookup: CDR1 MGHRA, CDR2 YSYEKL. Trimming left V 0 bases short and J 2 bases short, with 5 bases between. The CDR3 loop reads CASSQDPTYNEQFF. The CDR3, as DNA: TGCGCCAGCAGCCAAGATCCCACCTACAATGAGCAGTTCTTC.

The rearrangement links TRBV4-3 to TRBJ2-5; tentatively, D is TRBD2 (6 bases). Deletions cut 0 bases from V and 4 bases from J, with 21 bases between. The CDR3 spans 18 residues. Germline-derived CDR1 and CDR2 are LGHNA and YSLEER. The CDR3 DNA follows: TGCGCCAGCAGCCAAGAGATCCCGGCTCGCGAGGGAGGAGAGACCCAGTACTTC. Protein sequence: CASSQEIPAREGGETQYF.

This clone was counted once. The chain links TRBV27 to TRBJ2-7; 7 nucleotides line up with TRBD2. This CDR3 is 14 amino acids long. Germline CDR1 and CDR2: MNHEY and SMNVEV (reference sequence). Germline trimming cut 5 bases from V and 6 bases from J; bases unmatched to any gene: 10. CDR3 residues: CASSPSSAGVEQYF. CDR3 DNA sequence: TGTGCCAGCAGTCCCTCTTCCGCGGGAGTCGAGCAGTACTTC.

V and J are TRBV6-5 and TRBJ2-7; 8 bases fit TRBD2. In germline, CDR1 is MNHEY, CDR2 SVGAGI. Unmatched junction bases numbered 8, after V lost 0 bases and J lost 4 bases. The length of the CDR3 is 16 residues. Here the CDR3 reads CASSYSIGGGSYEQYF. The CDR3 region has the DNA TGTGCCAGCAGTTACTCGATTGGCGGGGGGTCATACGAGCAGTACTTC.

The chain has TRBV4-1 and TRBJ2-3; 9 bases line up with TRBD2. Trimming removed 1 base from V and 5 bases from J; junction bases left unmatched: 10. Looked up from germline, CDR1 is MGHRA and CDR2 is YSYEKL. The CDR3 spans 17 residues. The CDR3: CASSQGVAPLAGDTQYF. CDR3 DNA: TGCGCCAGCAGCCAAGGGGTGGCTCCACTAGCGGGAGATACGCAGTATTTT.

On this clone: The sample has other DNA sequences that encode this CDR3 too. This chain uses TRBV2 with TRBJ2-7; no clear D. The CDR3 covers 11 residues. The germline CDR1 and CDR2 sequences are SNHLY and FYNNEI. Trimming stripped 2 bases from V and 7 bases from J, with 6 bases between. In DNA form, the CDR3 reads TGTGCCAGCAGTGAAACGGGTGAGCAGTACTTC. This encodes CASSETGEQYF.

The V call is TRBV9, the J call TRBJ2-3; D perhaps matches TRBD2 (6 bases). Trimming took off 3 bases at V and 0 bases at J, with 14 bases between the two ends. From germline, CDR1 is SGDLS and CDR2 YYNGEE. This CDR3 has 16 amino acids. DNA for the CDR3: TGTGCCAGCAGCGACGGAGGGATCCCTAGCACAGATACGCAGTATTTT. This codes for CASSDGGIPSTDTQYF.

J is TRBJ2-7 and V is TRBV14, with D possibly matching TRBD1 (6 bases). Per the germline V gene, CDR1 is SGHDN and CDR2 is FVKESK. The ends were cut back, 4 bases at V and 2 bases at J, with 9 bases in the middle. The CDR3 contains 13 residues. CDR3 amino acids: CASSRDIAYEQYF. Written as DNA, the CDR3 is TGTGCCAGCAGCCGGGACATTGCCTACGAGCAGTACTTC.

With regard to this clone: Other DNA sequences from this sample encode an identical CDR3 as well. The rearrangement links TRBV27 to TRBJ1-1; D not resolved. Germline CDR1 reads MNHEY; CDR2 reads SMNVEV (reference sequence). V was pared by 0 bases and J by 1 base, with 6 bases between. The CDR3 contains 14 residues. CDR3 coding DNA: TGTGCCAGCAGTTTATCCCCTGGGAACACTGAAGCTTTCTTT. Protein product: CASSLSPGNTEAFF.

This chain links TRBV5-6 with TRBJ1-2; D not certain. The CDR3 covers 15 residues. Germline V lookup: CDR1 SGHDT, CDR2 YYEEEE. V lost 5 bases and J lost 4, with 18 bases in between. This CDR3 reads CASSSPEGTVYGYTF. In DNA form, the CDR3 reads TGTGCCAGCAGTTCTCCGGAAGGAACCGTCTATGGCTACACCTTC.

CDR3 nucleotides: TGTGCCAGCAGCCCCTTGGGGGGAGCGGCCAAAAACATTCAGTACTTC. This gives the protein CASSPLGGAAKNIQYF. The chain couples TRBV7-2 to TRBJ2-4, with D perhaps matching TRBD2 (6 bases). The germline gives CDR1 SGHTA, CDR2 FQGNSA. V was pared by 5 bases and J by 1 base, with 15 bases between. CDR3 length: 16 amino acids.

This chain connects TRBV7-9 to TRBJ1-4; TRBD1 matches at 7 bases. The CDR3 is 16 residues long. V lost 5 bases to trimming and J lost 2 bases; unmatched junction nucleotides: 8. Germline V gene sequence: CDR1 SEHNR, CDR2 FQNEAQ (reference sequence). CDR3 loop: CASSAAGGRTNEKLFF. CDR3 DNA: TGTGCCAGCAGCGCCGCAGGGGGGAGGACTAATGAAAAACTGTTTTTT.

This chain uses TRBV28 with TRBJ2-5; 9 bases agree with TRBD1. V lost 7 bases and J lost 2; bases outside the gene matches: 5. CDR1 and CDR2 from the germline V gene are MDHEN and SYDVKM. The CDR3 is 14 amino acids. The CDR3 here is CASKIQGAQETQYF. DNA for the CDR3: TGTGCCAGCAAAATACAGGGGGCACAAGAGACCCAGTACTTC.

The chain has TRBV18 and TRBJ2-3, with D possibly matching TRBD2 (5 bases). Trimming stripped 4 bases from V and 2 bases from J, with 16 bases between. The CDR3 is made up of 16 amino acids. The germline V gene has CDR1 KGHSH and CDR2 LQKENI. Here the CDR3 DNA reads TGTGCCAGCTCACGTAAGGACTCCTACTTCACAGATACGCAGTATTTT. Encoded protein: CASSRKDSYFTDTQYF. Filled out from reference TRBV18 and TRBJ2-3, the complete variable domain reads NAGVMQNPRHLVRRRGQEARLRCSPMKGHSHVYWYRQLPEEGLKFMVYLQKENIIDESGMPKERFSAEFPKEGPSILRIQQVVRGDSAAYFCASSRKDSYFTDTQYFGPGTRLTVL.

V is TRBV11-2 and J is TRBJ2-7; 11 bases are shared with TRBD2. Looked up from germline, CDR1 is SGHAT and CDR2 is FQNNGV. The junction had 6 bases not matched to a gene; V was cut back by 5 bases and J by 0 bases. This CDR3 contains 16 residues. CDR3 amino acids: CASSARLAGSSYEQYF. The CDR3 bases are TGTGCCAGCAGCGCCAGACTAGCGGGGAGCTCCTACGAGCAGTACTTC. Using reference TRBV11-2 and TRBJ2-7 for the parts outside the CDR3, the full variable domain is EAGVAQSPRYKIIEKRQSVAFWCNPISGHATLYWYQQILGQGPKLLIQFQNNGVVDDSQLPKDRFSAERLKGVDSTLKIQPAKLEDSAVYLCASSARLAGSSYEQYFGPGTRLTVT.

The chain combines TRBV7-9 with TRBJ2-3; 7 bases are shared with TRBD1. Trimming took 5 bases from V and 1 from J; bases not matched to a gene: 3. The CDR3 is 14 residues long. The germline gives CDR1 SEHNR, CDR2 FQNEAQ (reference sequence). The CDR3 DNA reads TGTGCCAGCAGCACCGGGACAGGCACAGATACGCAGTATTTT. As protein: CASSTGTGTDTQYF.